This entry is about one TCR beta chain. No antigen is known for it. Base-call qualities are not available, and no considerably larger clone is one nucleotide away. This sample was taken from a study of cytomegalovirus exposure and HLA in healthy donors (TCRdb year 2017). Broadly, across the study: An earlier analysis of several hundred of the donors reported 276 Gb of sequence data and approximately 120 million unique TCR beta sequences obtained from approximately 180 million T cells. About 280 gigabases of sequencing data and approximately 84 million unique TCR sequences were included in an early release covering about 700 HLA-typed donors. Of the approximately 400 genotyped donors, about 80% fell in the genetic ancestry cluster associated with self-reported Caucasian donors. The aim of the study was to test whether cataloging public T cell receptors could identify signatures of past pathogen exposure. The study used immunosequencing to profile the T cell repertoires of more than 650 subjects and linked those repertoires to cytomegalovirus serostatus. Besides the first cohort of some 670 subjects, a separate validation cohort made up of 95 to 150 different subjects was used. To predict cytomegalovirus infection status, the study brought together high-throughput TCR immunosequencing, statistical association of individual TCRs with disease status, and machine learning. In a later analysis, previously published TCR beta repertoires from 666 donors were re-analyzed and high-resolution HLA genotyping was added so that TCR occurrence patterns could be studied. The later analysis used no new phenotypic data to find candidate immune exposures, relying instead on TCR beta sequences and their occurrence across donors. In an earlier analysis of 587 of the donors, high-throughput TCR beta sequencing was used to judge whether each TCR beta V gene segment behaved as functional or pseudogenic. Donor age, sex, ethnicity and CMV serostatus were compiled together with the repertoire data. In a later genetic analysis, genome-wide SNP genotypes for about three fifths of the 666 donors were used, and that subset was treated as a discovery cohort. Every discovery cohort repertoire had been produced on one sequencing platform. Class I and class II HLA loci were covered by the typing at four-digit resolution. The number of typed donors differed by locus: about 620-630 for A, B, C, DRB1 and DQB1; 500 to 550 for DQA1; 606 for DPA1; and some 470 for DPB1. Several DR-DQ haplotypes were treated as single units for association and clustering because of strong linkage in the cohort. Among some 400 genotyped donors of the cohort, an average of around 240,000 unique TCR beta nucleotide sequences were sequenced per donor, approximately 20% of them non-productive. Here is what the overall study found, with its caveats: A later analysis reported that several top co-occurrence clusters appeared linked to parvovirus B19, influenza, CMV and Epstein-Barr virus. Linkage disequilibrium might explain the correlated functional status among segregating V segments, but an unknown experimental factor could not be excluded. In a later analysis, HLA-associated TCR beta chains were found to be more clonally expanded and to have lower generation probabilities than equally common non-associated chains. Cytomegalovirus status was reported to be diagnosed by the classifier with high specificity and sensitivity in both the original and validation cohorts. According to the authors, the approach could potentially be generalized to other disease states and immunological phenotypes. The study listed approximately 150 TCR beta chains as associated with cytomegalovirus. The earlier analysis of nearly 600 of the donors excluded roughly 17 rarely observed V segments, including chromosome 9 orphons, because counts were too low. Specific HLA alleles were associated with 15,000 to 20,000 TCR beta sequences at a false discovery rate of 0.05 in a later analysis. V-gene and J-gene trimming of TCR beta chains was associated with a missense DCLRE1C variant in a later genetic analysis, and the association was replicated in an independent cohort. A later analysis found that most CMV-associated TCR beta chains appeared HLA-restricted, with HLA associations seemingly driven largely by CMV exposure. Because some donors lacked HLA typing at each locus, the association tests relied only on the typed subset. According to a later genetic analysis, donors in an Asian-associated ancestry cluster had fewer N-insertions in productive TCRs than the roughly 670-donor mean. A few of the identified cytomegalovirus-associated TCR beta chains were confirmed in vitro to be specific for cytomegalovirus antigens. A further reported finding was that TCR beta sequences accurately predicted the HLA-A and HLA-B alleles for most subjects in the first cohort. A cluster of highly shared sequence variants was judged likely to be a technical artifact of the sequencing pipeline. Broadly in line with IMGT annotations, most TCR beta V segments showed up in productive rearrangements about 90% or about 30% of the time in an earlier analysis of about 500 of the donors. Some IMGT-functional V segments, including TRBV6-2 and TRBV6-3, could not be told apart with the 87-base-pair reads, so those segments were excluded. When HLA alleles, especially DR and DQ, strongly co-occurred, TCR associations were difficult to assign to individual alleles. The only immune exposure information available for the cohort was CMV serostatus. The cohort was sequenced for TCR beta chains only, and without alpha or paired-chain data the features that could be detected were limited. While some public TCRs were present in many individuals, most TCR sequences turned up only very rarely across donors. Sequencing depth was assumed to be roughly uniform across donors in the presence/absence analyses, though that assumption may not hold. A later analysis found that TCR association rates varied across HLA loci, with DRB1 alleles showing the most associated TCRs and HLA-C alleles the fewest.

In total, around 600 healthy bone marrow donors made up the cohort. Cohort members were all nominally healthy when sampled, although unrecorded immune exposures were likely present. The donor was CMV seronegative and was included in the group of a few hundred seronegative cohort members. Every donor gave a peripheral blood sample, and the peripheral blood mononuclear cells from that sample were used for TCR beta sequencing. The Qiagen DNeasy Blood Extraction Kit was used to extract genomic DNA from the blood cell samples. Counted from cysteine to phenylalanine, this CDR3 has 16 amino acids. The retained sequence is limited to the CDR3, 48 bases, with the frame set at the first base. Here V drops 0 bases and J drops 8 bases, and the junction holds 7 bases not matched to any gene. As encoded in the germline V gene (reference sequence), CDR1 is LNHDA while CDR2 is SQIVND. Preparation of the library involved the immunoSEQ multiplex PCR assay. A mixture of 60 forward primers for TCR Vbeta segments and 13 reverse primers for TCR Jbeta segments was used in the multiplex PCR. A multiplex PCR assay on genomic DNA amplified the CDR3 region of rearranged TCR beta genes. The amplified TCR beta libraries were sequenced on the Illumina HiSeq System as 87-base-pair reads. In the original analysis: A later analysis tallied 80 million to 95 million unique TCR beta chains across the 640 or so repertoires, and some 12 million of those chains were shared by two or more donors. Raw reads were error-corrected and collapsed into unique sequences by a nearest-neighbor algorithm in which closely related sequences were merged to remove PCR and sequencing errors. To assign V, D and J gene segments, CDR3 sequences were aligned to IMGT reference sequences. For a sequence to be retained, a match of at least six nucleotides to both a V gene segment and a J gene segment was required. Rearrangements were classified as productive when the CDR3 lacked stop codons and remained in frame with V and J, and all other rearrangements were classified as non-productive. Following IMGT convention, CDR3 was defined as the stretch from the second conserved V-encoded cysteine up to the conserved J-encoded phenylalanine. The earlier analysis of fewer than 750 of the donors excluded sequences that lacked an unambiguous match to a single V gene segment. In an earlier analysis of roughly 500 of the donors, V segments were called functional above 56.7% productive rearrangements and were called segregating when the between-donor standard deviation exceeded 5%. A statistical classification framework was built to diagnose cytomegalovirus status from the catalog of TCR beta chain sequences. V and J gene assignment, in a later analysis, came from comparing TCR nucleotide sequences with IMGT/GENE-DB human TR gene sequences. A later analysis assigned CDR3 sequences and most-parsimonious VDJ recombination scenarios with the TCRdist pipeline. In a later analysis, every TCR beta chain was defined by the combination of its CDR3 amino acid sequence and its V-gene family, and reads without a unique V-gene family were dropped. A later analysis removed nearly 600 highly shared, low-generation-probability nucleotide sequences to deal with suspected cross-contamination and a sequencing artifact. In a later analysis, a clonal expansion index was calculated for each public chain from normalized within-repertoire ranks of inferred template counts. In a later analysis, generation probabilities were computed with a VDJ recombination model fitted to out-of-frame rearrangements, and the resulting probabilities were checked against IGoR. Hypergeometric tests were used in a later analysis to score TCR-TCR, TCR-HLA and TCR-CMV co-occurrence, with a repertoire-size bias correction applied to the TCR pairs. False discovery rates were estimated in a later analysis by permuting HLA or CMV assignments 20 times. A later analysis grouped co-occurring TCRs with DBSCAN, adding TCRdist sequence similarity when clustering within HLA-allele-positive subsets. Repertoires with fewer than 30,000 or more than 120,000 public chains were left out of co-occurrence clustering, as were a handful of repertoires with anomalous nucleotide sharing. TCRdb took over this immuneACCESS table, retaining in-frame rearrangements with V and J assigned. Such tables are incomplete; in checked studies, under half of the missing clones stem from an unresolved V gene, and the remainder is unexplained. V, J and clone size derive from that table, while D and trimming were established from the DNA sequence. The sample table contains roughly 190,000 clones; only one count was recorded for approximately 70% of them. About 2% of the sample belongs to the ten largest clones.

This receptor was taken from a woman in her thirties in good health and CMV-seronegative. Sequenced: PBMCs. The rearranged segments are TRBV19 and TRBJ2-1, and 10 junctional nucleotides match TRBD2. For the CDR3, the sequence is CASSIEGLAGVYEQFF. The bases read TGTGCCAGTAGTATAGAAGGCCTAGCGGGAGTCTATGAGCAGTTCTTC.